This T cell receptor (beta chain) derives from a study of identical twins. TCRdb itself ran the 5' RACE reads through MiXCR, one entry per CDR3 protein. The sample lists about 530,000 distinct CDR3 sequences, 13% to 15% seen once, with 0.35% to 0.45% in the top ten. V shed 6 bases, J shed 0 bases, and the junction held 6 bases outside the gene matches. There are 18 residues in the CDR3. Germline assignment: CDR1 SNHLY and CDR2 FYNNEI. Donors were all healthy Caucasians. The same data also contributed to another study, on yellow fever vaccine responses in identical twins.

This clonotype was sampled from a woman aged 18 to 35 in good health. The chain is built from TRBV2 and TRBJ2-1; the match to TRBD2 covers 15 bases. The source material was CD4+ T cells sorted from blood. The CDR3 sequence: CASRRTSGGASSYNEQFF. CDR3 sequence (DNA): TGTGCCAGCAGGCGGACTAGCGGGGGGGCGAGCTCCTACAATGAGCAGTTCTTC.